Shown below are 21 T cell receptor beta chains from a single sample sequenced in a study of cytomegalovirus exposure and HLA in healthy donors. The study ran its PCR with 60 Vbeta and 13 Jbeta primers. The table came from immunoSEQ multiplex PCR; TCRdb's copy has only in-frame clones and leaves some out. The data show approximately 120,000 clones, 65% to 80% seen once. The sequenced material came from PBMCs. The receptors come from a middle-aged woman in good health and CMV-seropositive.

The rearrangement links TRBV29-1 to TRBJ2-1, with D possibly matching TRBD2 (6 bases). The CDR3 extends over 13 amino acids. V lost 4 bases, J lost 1 base, and 8 bases lay in between. Germline assignment: CDR1 SQVTM and CDR2 ANQGSEA. CDR3 loop: CSVGLGSYNEQFF. DNA for the CDR3: TGCAGCGTTGGACTAGGTTCCTACAATGAGCAGTTCTTC.

This chain links TRBV28 with TRBJ2-7, with D maybe TRBD1 (6 bases). V was pared by 6 bases and J by 3 bases, with 12 bases between. Germline loops: CDR1 MDHEN, CDR2 SYDVKM. The CDR3 extends over 13 amino acids. The CDR3 nucleotides are TGTGCCAGCAGCGGCAGGGGCCTCTACGAGCAGTACTTC. Its translation: CASSGRGLYEQYF. Together with reference TRBV28 and TRBJ2-7, the CDR3 gives the full variable domain: DVKVTQSSRYLVKRTGEKVFLECVQDMDHENMFWYRQDPGLGLRLIYFSYDVKMKEKGDIPEGYSVSREKKERFSLILESASTNQTSMYLCASSGRGLYEQYFGPGTRLTVT.

In its sample, this clone was seen a few times. The chain links TRBV18 to TRBJ1-1; perhaps TRBD1 as D (5 bases). V lost 8 bases and J lost 0, with 10 bases in between. The CDR3 extends over 13 amino acids. Looked up from germline, CDR1 is KGHSH and CDR2 is LQKENI. In nucleotides, the CDR3 is TGTGCCAGCCGGGGGACCGTGAACACTGAAGCTTTCTTT. Amino acids: CASRGTVNTEAFF.

The V call is TRBV2, the J call TRBJ2-3; 7 positions agree with TRBD2. Germline V gene sequence: CDR1 SNHLY, CDR2 FYNNEI. The CDR3 is 17 amino acids. V was clipped by 3 bases and J by 1 base; unmatched bases: 10. The CDR3 loop is CASSEMGRGRGTDTQYF. CDR3 nucleotides: TGTGCCAGCAGTGAGATGGGGAGGGGAAGGGGCACAGATACGCAGTATTTT.

The chain joins TRBV28 to TRBJ2-7; TRBD1 aligns across 7 bases. Looked up from germline, CDR1 is MDHEN and CDR2 is SYDVKM. Trimming cost V 4 bases and J 3 bases; bases outside gene matches: 18. The CDR3 spans 18 residues. CDR3 in amino acids: CASSSPYDTRGQSYEQYF. Written as DNA, the CDR3 is TGTGCCAGCAGTTCGCCCTATGACACGAGGGGACAGAGCTACGAGCAGTACTTC.

This CDR3 is CASSFQYEQYF. Here the CDR3 DNA reads TGCGCCAGCAGCTTTCAATACGAGCAGTACTTC. The chain uses TRBV5-1 and TRBJ2-7; D not certain. Trimming removed 2 bases from V and 4 bases from J, with 4 bases in between. Germline V CDR1 and CDR2: SGHRS, YFSETQ. CDR3 size: 11 residues. The full variable domain, its missing parts supplied by reference TRBV5-1 and TRBJ2-7, is KAGVTQTPRYLIKTRGQQVTLSCSPISGHRSVSWYQQTPGQGLQFLFEYFSETQRNKGNFPGRFSGRQFSNSRSEMNVSTLELGDSALYLCASSFQYEQYFGPGTRLTVT.

This clone appeared a few times. The genes are TRBV2 and TRBJ1-4; D gene unclear. The germline V gene has CDR1 SNHLY and CDR2 FYNNEI. The V end lost 6 bases, the J end lost 0 bases, and 8 bases lay between the germline ends. This CDR3 region has 14 residues. CDR3 residues: CASRSGTTNEKLFF. In nucleotides, the CDR3 is TGTGCCAGCAGGTCCGGGACAACTAATGAAAAACTGTTTTTT. Supplemented by reference TRBV2 and TRBJ1-4, the full variable domain reads EPEVTQTPSHQVTQMGQEVILRCVPISNHLYFYWYRQILGQKVEFLVSFYNNEISEKSEIFDDQFSVERPDGSNFTLKIRSTKLEDSAMYFCASRSGTTNEKLFFGSGTQLSVL.

The chain joins TRBV7-3 to TRBJ1-5; D gene unclear. Trimming left V 5 bases short and J 3 bases short, with 8 bases between. Germline V gene sequence: CDR1 SGHTA, CDR2 FQGTGA. CDR3 length equals 13 residues. Here the CDR3 reads CASSPGVNQPQHF. The CDR3 DNA reads TGTGCCAGCAGCCCCGGGGTCAATCAGCCCCAGCATTTT.

This clone was recorded only once. The chain carries TRBV6-5 and TRBJ1-2; 10 bases agree with TRBD1. The CDR3 contains 14 residues. V dropped 6 bases and J dropped 6; count of bases not matched to a gene: 7. CDR1 and CDR2 (germline): MNHEY, SVGAGI. DNA for the CDR3: TGTGCCAGCAGCTACGGGACAGGGGAGCATGGCTACACCTTC. It translates to CASSYGTGEHGYTF.

Only a few counts were recorded for this clone. CDR3 in DNA: TGCGCCAGCAGCTTGGCTGGGAGATCACCCCTCCACTTT. Translation gives CASSLAGRSPLHF. The chain joins TRBV5-1 to TRBJ1-6; no firm D call. V was pared by 0 bases and J by 10 bases, with 8 bases between. The CDR3 is made up of 13 amino acids. CDR1 is SGHRS, CDR2 YFSETQ, per germline. Variable domain in full (rest from reference TRBV5-1 and TRBJ1-6): KAGVTQTPRYLIKTRGQQVTLSCSPISGHRSVSWYQQTPGQGLQFLFEYFSETQRNKGNFPGRFSGRQFSNSRSEMNVSTLELGDSALYLCASSLAGRSPLHFGNGTRLTVT.

The chain recombines TRBV5-6 with TRBJ1-3; TRBD1 is a possible D gene (5 bases). The germline CDR1 and CDR2 sequences are SGHDT and YYEEEE. V shed 0 bases and J shed 2 bases, with 9 bases lying between them. The CDR3 is 15 residues long. In nucleotides, the CDR3 is TGTGCCAGCAGCTTGGCGGACAAGACTGGAAACACCATATATTTT. It codes for CASSLADKTGNTIYF.

This clone came up a few times. V gene TRBV28 combines with J gene TRBJ1-5; D uncertain. This CDR3 is built from 15 residues. Germline V gene sequence: CDR1 MDHEN, CDR2 SYDVKM. V was shortened by 3 bases and J by 0 bases, with 9 bases between the two germline ends. The CDR3 nucleotides are TGTGCCAGCAGTTTCTATACTTATAGCAATCAGCCCCAGCATTTT. It encodes CASSFYTYSNQPQHF.

This chain joins TRBV30 and TRBJ1-1; 7 bases map to TRBD1. CDR3 size: 12 residues. Germline V gene data show CDR1 as GTSNPN and CDR2 as SVGIG (reference sequence). The junction had 8 bases not matched to a gene; V was cut back by 8 bases and J by 5 bases. This chain's CDR3 is CARQGVGTEAFF. The CDR3 DNA is TGTGCCCGCCAGGGGGTGGGAACTGAAGCTTTCTTT. The variable domain in full, with the rest retrieved from reference TRBV30 and TRBJ1-1, is SQTIHQWPATLVQPVGSPLSLECTVEGTSNPNLYWYRQAAGRGLQLLFYSVGIGQISSEVPQNLSASRPQDRQFILSSKKLLLSDSGFYLCARQGVGTEAFFGQGTRLTVV.

This rearrangement joins TRBV4-2 to TRBJ1-6; the D gene is possibly TRBD1 (6 bases). This CDR3 is built from 14 residues. The germline V gene encodes CDR1 LGHNA and CDR2 YNFKEQ. The V end was cut by 4 bases, the J end by 10 bases, with 14 bases between. In nucleotides, the CDR3 is TGTGCCAGCAGCCGTGAACAGGGCGAATCACCCCTCCACTTT. Residues: CASSREQGESPLHF.

The V call is TRBV7-2, the J call TRBJ1-2, with D uncertain. The V gene lost 1 base and the J gene lost 2 bases, with 8 bases spanning the gap. This CDR3 spans 14 amino acids. The germline CDR1 and CDR2 sequences are SGHTA and FQGNSA. CDR3: CASSLEQQNYGYTF. The CDR3 nucleotides are TGTGCCAGCAGCTTAGAGCAACAGAACTATGGCTACACCTTC.

The rearrangement joins TRBV29-1 to TRBJ2-7, with 9 positions matching TRBD1. Germline CDR1 is SQVTM and CDR2 is ANQGSEA. Losses at the gene ends were 2 bases for V and 5 bases for J; bases not matched to a gene: 7. The CDR3 is 14 amino acids. In nucleotides, the CDR3 is TGCAGCGTTGAATTGGGGGACAGGGTCCACGAGCAGTACTTC. Its translation: CSVELGDRVHEQYF.

The rearrangement joins TRBV4-1 to TRBJ2-5; 14 bases align to TRBD2. The assigned J gene may be wrong: the sequence end matches TRBJ2-7 better. The germline gives CDR1 MGHRA, CDR2 YSYEKL. This CDR3 comprises 15 residues. CDR3 amino acids: CASSQGLAGGGEQYF. CDR3 in DNA: TGCGCCAGCAGCCAAGGACTAGCGGGAGGGGGCGAGCAGTACTTC.

The table lists this clone with a few counts. The rearrangement joins TRBV2 to TRBJ2-7; 7 bases fit TRBD1. The CDR3 totals 12 residues. V lost 5 bases, J lost 3 bases, and 1 base stayed unmatched. The germline CDR1 and CDR2 sequences are SNHLY and FYNNEI. DNA of the CDR3: TGTGCCAGCAGTCGACAGGGCTACGAGCAGTACTTC. This codes for CASSRQGYEQYF.

V usage is TRBV27 and J usage is TRBJ2-5; 11 positions match TRBD2. V lost 3 bases to trimming and J lost 1 base; unmatched junction nucleotides: 19. CDR3 size: 21 residues. The germline gives CDR1 MNHEY, CDR2 SMNVEV (reference sequence). The CDR3 DNA sequence: TGTGCCAGCAGTTTTCGTGGGGTTGGGGCTAGCGGGAGGCCCCTCCAAGAGACCCAGTACTTC. Translating it yields CASSFRGVGASGRPLQETQYF.

The rearrangement links TRBV4-1 to TRBJ1-3, with D possibly being TRBD1 (6 bases). CDR1 is MGHRA, CDR2 YSYEKL, per germline. The CDR3 extends over 14 amino acids. Trimming took 4 bases from V and 2 from J, leaving 9 bases between them. The CDR3: CASSLTGTGNTIYF. CDR3 DNA: TGCGCCAGCAGCCTAACAGGGACTGGAAACACCATATATTTT.

The rearrangement joins TRBV15 to TRBJ2-2; 10 nucleotides line up with TRBD1. Germline trimming cut 8 bases from V and 5 bases from J; bases unmatched to any gene: 5. The CDR3 totals 14 residues. Germline V CDR1 and CDR2: LNHNV, YYDKDF (reference sequence). The CDR3 DNA reads TGTGCCACCTCCGGGACAGGGGAGACCGGGGAGCTGTTTTTT. Encoded protein: CATSGTGETGELFF.